This section outlines one TCR beta chain sequence together with its context. The CDR3 spans 15 residues. The germline V and J ends were trimmed by 0 bases and 0 bases, with 7 bases remaining between them. The germline V gene has CDR1 SGHRS and CDR2 YFSETQ. This entry belongs to a study of blood T cell repertoires in COVID-19. About the research overall: T cells, B-cell-depleted T cells, or PBMCs provided the cDNA or gDNA that served as material.

In the study's own analysis: The assay estimated nucleated cells by amplifying reference gene primers. Data came from immunoSEQ multiplex PCR; TCRdb stores just in-frame clones and leaves some out. V and J calls and clone size are copied from that table; D and trimming were computed from the DNA. The sample holds about 260,000 clones, 85% to 90% seen once. Material: peripheral blood. The V call is TRBV5-1, the J call TRBJ2-1, with TRBD2 as a possible D gene (6 bases). This sequence originates from a woman between 35 and 50 years old who had recovered from COVID-19. CDR3 loop: CASSLAGDSYNEQFF. The CDR3 DNA follows: TGCGCCAGCAGCTTGGCGGGGGACTCCTACAATGAGCAGTTCTTC.